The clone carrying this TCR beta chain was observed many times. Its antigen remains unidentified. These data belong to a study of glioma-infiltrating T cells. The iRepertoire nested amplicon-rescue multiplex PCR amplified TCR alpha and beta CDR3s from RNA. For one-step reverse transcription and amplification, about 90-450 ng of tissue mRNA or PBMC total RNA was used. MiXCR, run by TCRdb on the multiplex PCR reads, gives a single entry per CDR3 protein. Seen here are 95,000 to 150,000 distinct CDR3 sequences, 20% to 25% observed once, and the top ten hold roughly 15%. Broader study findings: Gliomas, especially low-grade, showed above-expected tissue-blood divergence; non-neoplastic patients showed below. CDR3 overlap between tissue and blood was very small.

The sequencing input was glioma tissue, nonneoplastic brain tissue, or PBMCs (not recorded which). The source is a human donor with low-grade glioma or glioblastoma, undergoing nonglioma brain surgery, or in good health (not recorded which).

The CDR3 DNA reads as TGTGCCAGCACCGAACCGGGATCGATGGAAGCTTTCTTT. Translation: CASTEPGSMEAFF. The rearrangement links TRBV6-1 to TRBJ1-1, with D uncertain. The germline V gene encodes CDR1 MNHNS and CDR2 SASEGT. The CDR3 sequence is 13 residues long. V was trimmed by 7 bases and J by 8 bases, leaving 17 bases between them.